This paragraph reports one T cell receptor (beta chain). This sample is drawn from a study of T cell responses to AZD1222 COVID-19 vaccine. Only in-frame clones appear in the TCRdb table, and some are missing; sequencing was by immunoSEQ multiplex PCR. Of about 150,000 clones in the sample, about 89% are singletons; the top ten hold around 6.9%. V lost 0 bases, J lost 8 bases, and 16 bases lay in between. Germline CDR1 reads SGHDN; CDR2 reads FVKESK. CDR3 size: 15 residues. V is TRBV14 and J is TRBJ1-1; TRBD1 is a possible D gene (5 bases). Material: peripheral blood, obtained 28 days after the second dose of the MenACWY control vaccine. The clonotype originates from an adult who received the MenACWY meningococcal vaccine as a control. This chain's CDR3 is CASSQDHGGRTEAFF. The CDR3 coding sequence is TGTGCCAGCAGCCAAGATCACGGGGGTAGGACCGAAGCTTTCTTT.